These 20 T cell receptor beta chains share one sample of origin, sequenced in a study of blood T cell repertoires in COVID-19. TCRdb's copy holds only in-frame clones and misses some; the assay was immunoSEQ multiplex PCR. Of more than 300,000 clones listed, more than 75% were seen once; the top ten hold roughly 1.2%. The sequenced material came from PBMCs or T cells enriched from blood (not recorded which). These receptors were collected from a woman younger than 35 who had recovered from COVID-19.

The chain carries TRBV9 and TRBJ2-5, with TRBD2 matching 12 bases. This CDR3 has 15 amino acids. V lost 0 bases and J lost 5; bases outside the gene matches: 2. Germline loops: CDR1 SGDLS, CDR2 YYNGEE. As DNA, the CDR3 is TGTGCCAGCAGCGTAGAAGGGACTAGCGGGGAGACCCAGTACTTC. Translating gives CASSVEGTSGETQYF. The full variable domain, its missing parts supplied by reference TRBV9 and TRBJ2-5, is DSGVTQTPKHLITATGQRVTLRCSPRSGDLSVYWYQQSLDQGLQFLIQYYNGEERAKGNILERFSAQQFPDLHSELNLSSLELGDSALYFCASSVEGTSGETQYFGPGTRLLVL.

This chain uses TRBV6-1 with TRBJ2-7; 10 bases map to TRBD1. The CDR3 loop spans 15 amino acids. Germline CDR1 reads MNHNS; CDR2 reads SASEGT. V shed 3 bases and J 5 bases; nucleotides not matched to a gene: 7. CDR3: CASSEPGQGFHEQYF. DNA for the CDR3: TGTGCCAGCAGTGAGCCGGGACAGGGGTTCCACGAGCAGTACTTC.

The chain recombines TRBV7-3 with TRBJ2-3, with 9 bases matching TRBD2. J was trimmed by 2 bases and V by 5 bases; bases with no gene match: 2. In germline, CDR1 is SGHTA, CDR2 FQGTGA. CDR3 length equals 14 residues. As DNA, the CDR3 is TGTGCCAGCAGCAGCGGGGGGAACACAGATACGCAGTATTTT. Its translation is CASSSGGNTDTQYF.

V usage is TRBV6-1 and J usage is TRBJ1-6; TRBD1 is a possible D gene (5 bases). Germline lookup yields CDR1 MNHNS and CDR2 SASEGT. Trimming stripped 0 bases from V and 5 bases from J, with 8 bases between. The CDR3 has 15 residues. CDR3 in amino acids: CASSEAWGNNSPLHF. CDR3 coding DNA: TGTGCCAGCAGTGAAGCGTGGGGCAATAATTCACCCCTCCACTTT.

In its sample, this clone was seen once. The chain has TRBV27 and TRBJ1-1, with D perhaps matching TRBD1 (6 bases). With 2 bases removed from V and 2 bases from J, the gap between germline ends came to 12 bases. From germline, CDR1 is MNHEY and CDR2 SMNVEV (reference sequence). The length of the CDR3 is 15 residues. The CDR3 region is CASSLRGQVNTEAFF. CDR3 nucleotides: TGTGCCAGCAGTTTAAGGGGACAAGTAAACACTGAAGCTTTCTTT.

V gene TRBV28 combines with J gene TRBJ1-2, with 7 bases fitting TRBD1. V was clipped by 6 bases and J by 1 base; unmatched bases: 5. Germline V gene sequence: CDR1 MDHEN, CDR2 SYDVKM. The CDR3 extends over 14 amino acids. The CDR3 reads CASSLDRVNYGYTF. The CDR3 region has the DNA TGTGCCAGCAGCCTTGACAGGGTTAACTATGGCTACACCTTC.

The chain combines TRBV5-1 with TRBJ1-6; the match to TRBD1 covers 12 bases. Germline values: CDR1 SGHRS, CDR2 YFSETQ. The CDR3 has 15 amino acids. Unmatched junction bases numbered 3, after V lost 2 bases and J lost 9 bases. The CDR3 here is CASSLQGQGASPLHF. CDR3 in DNA: TGCGCCAGCAGCTTACAGGGACAGGGGGCTTCACCCCTCCACTTT.

V and J are TRBV7-6 and TRBJ2-6; perhaps TRBD1 as D (6 bases). Germline loops: CDR1 SGHVS, CDR2 FNYEAQ. The CDR3 is 14 residues long. The germline V and J ends were trimmed by 1 base and 10 bases, with 11 bases remaining between them. CDR3 DNA sequence: TGTGCCAGCAGCTTAGTTCGGCAGGGGAACGTCCTGACTTTC. Amino acid sequence: CASSLVRQGNVLTF.

This rearrangement joins TRBV27 to TRBJ1-5; 7 bases are a match to TRBD1. Germline lookup yields CDR1 MNHEY and CDR2 SMNVEV (reference sequence). CDR3 size: 15 residues. Losses at the gene ends were 3 bases for V and 4 bases for J; bases not matched to a gene: 6. CDR3 amino acids: CASSLTGTANQPQHF. Here the CDR3 DNA reads TGTGCCAGCAGTTTGACAGGGACGGCGAATCAGCCCCAGCATTTT.

The chain joins TRBV4-1 to TRBJ1-1; D unclear. Germline V lookup: CDR1 MGHRA, CDR2 YSYEKL. The CDR3 extends over 14 amino acids. V was shortened by 1 base and J by 1 base, with 7 bases between the two germline ends. The CDR3 DNA follows: TGCGCCAGCAGCCAAGGTTCAGGGAACACTGAAGCTTTCTTT. Its protein is CASSQGSGNTEAFF.

The CDR3 loop reads CASSYGGPGLDGYTF. CDR3 nucleotide sequence: TGTGCCAGCAGTTATGGGGGGCCAGGACTAGATGGCTACACCTTC. This sequence joins TRBV6-5 and TRBJ1-2, with a possible D match to TRBD1 (6 bases). Trimming took 3 bases from V and 6 from J, leaving 17 bases between them. CDR1 is MNHEY and CDR2 is SVGAGI in the germline V gene. The CDR3 sequence is 15 residues long.

The rearrangement uses TRBV6-5 and TRBJ1-1; unclear D gene. The CDR3 is made up of 15 amino acids. Trimming removed 0 bases from V and 0 bases from J, with 8 bases in between. The germline gives CDR1 MNHEY, CDR2 SVGAGI. Here the CDR3 DNA reads TGTGCCAGCAGTTACTCGGGAGGAATGAACACTGAAGCTTTCTTT. It translates to CASSYSGGMNTEAFF.

V and J are TRBV30 and TRBJ1-2, with a weak D call TRBD1 (5 bases). This CDR3 is 12 amino acids long. The germline gives CDR1 GTSNPN, CDR2 SVGIG (reference sequence). V shed 3 bases and J shed 7 bases, with 12 bases lying between them. This chain's CDR3 is CAWRTPGFGYTF. DNA for the CDR3: TGTGCCTGGAGGACGCCAGGGTTTGGCTACACCTTC.

The rearrangement links TRBV3-1 (or the pseudogene TRBV3-2) to TRBJ1-5; D remains ambiguous. Trimming stripped 1 base from V and 7 bases from J, with 8 bases between. Germline-derived CDR1 and CDR2 are LGHDT and YNNKEL (reference sequence). This CDR3 contains 13 residues. The CDR3 DNA follows: TGTGCCAGCAGCCAAGTGGGCATACAGCCCCAGCATTTT. As protein: CASSQVGIQPQHF.

This clone came up once. This chain uses TRBV11-1 with TRBJ1-5; possibly TRBD1 for D (5 bases). V gave up 5 bases and J gave up 2 bases, with 10 bases separating them. Germline CDR1 reads SGHAT; CDR2 reads FQDESV (reference sequence). There are 14 residues in the CDR3. CDR3 in amino acids: CASSEGTGNQPQHF. Here the CDR3 DNA reads TGTGCCAGCAGCGAGGGGACTGGCAATCAGCCCCAGCATTTT.

The chain employs TRBV7-6 and TRBJ2-3, with D unresolved. Germline-derived CDR1 and CDR2 are SGHVS and FNYEAQ. This CDR3 spans 14 amino acids. Trimming left V 6 bases short and J 0 bases short, with 10 bases between. CDR3 amino acids: CASSPFGSTDTQYF. The DNA for the CDR3 is TGTGCCAGCAGTCCCTTTGGCAGCACAGATACGCAGTATTTT. The whole variable domain, filled in from reference TRBV7-6 and TRBJ2-3, reads GAGVSQSPRYKVTKRGQDVALRCDPISGHVSLYWYRQALGQGPEFLTYFNYEAQQDKSGLPNDRFSAERPEGSISTLTIQRTEQRDSAMYRCASSPFGSTDTQYFGPGTRLTVL.

The DNA for the CDR3 is TGTGCCAGCAGTCCCCCTCAGGGTAGTAGCTACGAGCAGTACTTC. This encodes CASSPPQGSSYEQYF. The V and J genes are TRBV27 and TRBJ2-7, with D possibly being TRBD1 (5 bases). The CDR3 contains 15 residues. The germline V gene has CDR1 MNHEY and CDR2 SMNVEV (reference sequence). V lost 5 bases and J 3 bases, leaving 17 bases between the germline ends.

This clone was counted a single time. The chain is built from TRBV3-1 (or the pseudogene TRBV3-2) and TRBJ1-3; possibly TRBD1 for D (6 bases). V shed 0 bases and J shed 3 bases, with 12 bases lying between them. Germline V gives CDR1 LGHDT, CDR2 YNNKEL (reference sequence). The CDR3 runs to 16 residues. The CDR3 loop is CASSQDRGRYGNTIYF. CDR3 in DNA: TGTGCCAGCAGCCAAGACAGGGGCCGCTATGGAAACACCATATATTTT.

The rearrangement uses TRBV29-1 and TRBJ2-7; TRBD1 might be the D (6 bases). The CDR3 consists of 14 residues. Germline V lookup: CDR1 SQVTM, CDR2 ANQGSEA. V was trimmed by 5 bases and J by 1 base, leaving 15 bases between them. The CDR3 loop reads CSVSGQKSSYEQYF. The CDR3 DNA reads TGCAGCGTTTCCGGACAGAAAAGTTCCTACGAGCAGTACTTC.

This clone has just one count. Within the sample, other DNA sequences also encode this same CDR3. This sequence joins TRBV4-1 and TRBJ1-1; 7 nucleotides agree with TRBD1. V gave up 4 bases and J gave up 1 base; unmatched junction bases: 6. The germline CDR1 and CDR2 sequences are MGHRA and YSYEKL. The CDR3 has 15 amino acids. The CDR3 DNA reads TGCGCCAGCAGCCCGCAGGGGGGTAGGAACACTGAAGCTTTCTTT. This codes for CASSPQGGRNTEAFF.